One and the same sample provided the 5 T cell receptor beta chains below, sequenced in a study of blood T cells in healthy people across ages. The second PCR ran about 6 to 11 cycles with a sample-barcoded 5' primer and J-beta primers. TCRdb reprocessed the 5' RACE reads via MiXCR and lists one record per CDR3 protein. This table has around 800,000 distinct CDR3 sequences, around 25% appearing once. This sample also belongs to another study, concerning T cells of mothers and their children.

The sequencing sample was made of blood. Receptors originate from a boy between 10 and 17 years old in good health.

This chain joins TRBV20-1 and TRBJ2-6; D perhaps matches TRBD1 (6 bases). Germline CDR1 and CDR2: DFQATT and SNEGSKA (reference sequence). Trimming took off 0 bases at V and 0 bases at J, with 12 bases between the two ends. The CDR3 contains 17 residues. The CDR3 protein is CSARDIQGDSGANVLTF. CDR3 DNA sequence: TGCAGTGCTAGAGATATACAGGGTGACTCTGGGGCCAACGTCCTGACTTTC.

This sequence joins TRBV5-1 and TRBJ2-1, with 9 positions matching TRBD2. Unmatched junction bases numbered 6, after V lost 4 bases and J lost 10 bases. CDR1 SGHRS and CDR2 YFSETQ come from the germline V gene. This CDR3 is 13 amino acids long. The CDR3 DNA is TGCGCCAGCAGCCCAGCGGGGGGTCCGGAGCAGTTCTTC. Translation: CASSPAGGPEQFF.

This clonotype was found a few times. The rearrangement links TRBV28 to TRBJ2-6; D uncertain. The V end was cut by 8 bases, the J end by 4 bases, with 6 bases between. CDR3 length: 12 amino acids. Per germline, CDR1 MDHEN and CDR2 SYDVKM. CDR3 in DNA: TGTGCCAGCGGAACCGGGGCCAACGTCCTGACTTTC. It codes for CASGTGANVLTF.

The rearrangement uses TRBV12-3 or TRBV12-4 and TRBJ2-1, with 11 bases lining up with TRBD2. CDR3 length equals 17 residues. After removal of 5 bases from V and 0 bases from J, the junction contained 6 bases not matched to a gene. The DNA of the CDR3 is TGTGCCAGCAGTCCGTCTAGCGGGGGGCGCTCCTACAATGAGCAGTTCTTC. Protein: CASSPSSGGRSYNEQFF.

The chain employs TRBV10-3 and TRBJ2-6, with D perhaps TRBD1 or TRBD2 (5 bases each). This CDR3 is built from 20 residues. Germline V gives CDR1 ENHRY, CDR2 SYGVKD. The V and J ends lost 6 bases and 1 base respectively, with 25 bases between them. DNA of the CDR3: TGTGCCATCAGCCCGGGGTCTGCGGCCAGGGAGAGGTCTGGGGCCAACGTCCTGACTTTC. This encodes CAISPGSAARERSGANVLTF.